This T cell receptor beta chain derives from a study of T-cell memory formation after mild COVID-19. Study in general: Among the donors, TCR clusters were largely specific to each donor. Study results and limitations: In pre-infection memory, a portion of responding clones appeared, which suggested that cross-reactive memory joined.

Worth noting for this clonotype: Antigen: not known.

TCRdb called the 5' RACE reads again in MiXCR, with one record for every CDR3 protein. The sample shows 180,000 or so distinct CDR3 sequences, 9.5% to 13% of them seen only once. The TCR was taken from a man aged 18-30 years who had mild COVID-19 (a few samples of this study predate the infection). Cell type and time point are not known. The sequencing input was PBMCs or a T cell subset sorted from them (not recorded which).

In DNA, the CDR3 is TGTGCCAGCAGCAAGCTAGCGGGGGCCGGCACCGGGGAGCTGTTTTTT. Translated, it gives CASSKLAGAGTGELFF. The chain links TRBV7-2 to TRBJ2-2; TRBD2 agrees at 10 bases. The CDR3 runs 16 residues. Germline V gene sequence: CDR1 SGHTA, CDR2 FQGNSA. V dropped 5 bases and J dropped 4; count of bases not matched to a gene: 7.